The T cell receptor (beta chain) under discussion was sequenced for a study of blood T cells in healthy people across ages. The second PCR ran roughly 6 to 11 cycles with a sample-barcoded 5' primer and J-beta primers. Each cDNA was tagged by a template-switch adaptor containing 12 random nucleotides. In TCRdb, the 5' RACE reads were re-called with MiXCR into one record per CDR3 protein. The sample has 2 million or so distinct CDR3 sequences; roughly 49% are singletons. The CDR3 contains 15 residues. The V segment lost 3 bases and the J segment 2 bases; nucleotides outside the gene matches: 4. Germline CDR1 reads SGHRS; CDR2 reads YFSETQ. In terms of origin and age, donors were healthy Caucasian individuals from Russia aged roughly 6 to 95. This clonotype was picked up one time.

The source is a woman aged 40 to 50 in good health. This rearrangement joins TRBV5-1 to TRBJ2-3, with 9 bases that match TRBD2. The sequenced sample was blood. DNA of the CDR3: TGCGCCAGCAGCTCGGCGGGGGGGGTCACAGATACGCAGTATTTT. Protein sequence: CASSSAGGVTDTQYF.